A selection of T cell receptor beta chains follows, all from one sample in a study of blood T cell repertoires in COVID-19. TCRdb keeps only in-frame clones here, not all; method: immunoSEQ multiplex PCR. In the table there are 300,000 to 400,000 clones, approximately 90% of which are singletons. The sample comprised PBMCs or T cells enriched from blood (not recorded which). The receptors originated from a young man who had recovered from COVID-19. CDR3s include the opening cysteine and the closing phenylalanine or tryptophan. A D gene is named only where the DNA matches it firmly. Only part of the rows carry a size: once, few, many, or a class if the clone is expanded.

>11|.|TRBV18|TRBJ1-4|.
CASSAPGEVFF
TGTGCCAGCTCAGCGCCCGGGGAGGTGTTTTTT
>18|TRBD1|TRBV27|TRBJ1-6|.
CASSLTRRAEGAASPLHF
TGTGCCAGCAGTTTAACTCGGCGGGCGGAGGGGGCCGCTTCACCCCTCCACTTT
>15|TRBD1|TRBV7-9|TRBJ2-7|.
CASSLGAGGINEQYF
TGTGCCAGCAGCTTAGGAGCAGGGGGCATCAACGAGCAGTACTTC
>16|TRBD2|TRBV3-1/TRBV3-2|TRBJ2-1|.
CASSRNPRGAYNEQFF
TGTGCCAGCAGCCGCAACCCCCGGGGGGCCTACAATGAGCAGTTCTTC
>13|TRBD1|TRBV7-9|TRBJ2-7|.
CASSLRTGGEQYF
TGTGCCAGCAGCTTACGGACAGGGGGCGAGCAGTACTTC
>13|.|TRBV15|TRBJ2-1|.
CATSRGHYNEQFF
TGTGCCACCAGCAGAGGGCACTACAATGAGCAGTTCTTC
>14|.|TRBV27|TRBJ2-1|.
CASSFVAGGDEQFF
TGTGCCAGCAGTTTCGTCGCGGGTGGGGATGAGCAGTTCTTC
>14|.|TRBV5-1|TRBJ2-7|few
CASSLAGQGYEQYF
TGCGCCAGCAGCTTGGCCGGCCAGGGCTACGAGCAGTACTTC
>13|TRBD1|TRBV7-2|TRBJ1-2|.
CASSLARDRGYTF
TGTGCCAGCAGCTTAGCTCGGGACAGGGGCTACACCTTC
>14|TRBD1|TRBV7-8|TRBJ2-7|.
CASSYRQGVYEQYF
TGTGCCAGCAGCTACAGACAGGGGGTCTACGAGCAGTACTTC